This TCR beta chain emerged from a study of T cells in Graves' hyperthyroidism and ophthalmopathy. Findings and limits, study-wide: Blood held most thyroid clonotypes expanded above 0.001 frequency.

TCR beta CDR3 sequences were amplified from RNA transcripts. A set of HTBI primers served as the primers for a first-round RT-PCR of the TCR CDR3. TCRdb recomputed calls from the multiplex PCR reads with MiXCR, one row per CDR3 protein. The table shows about 340,000 distinct CDR3 sequences, with about 18% occurring only once. This clonotype was recorded a few times. Its antigen is still unknown. Germline-derived CDR1 and CDR2 are KGHDR and SFDVKD. The CDR3 sequence is 14 residues long. V dropped 7 bases and J dropped 1 base, with 9 bases sitting between them. PBMCs were obtained from approximately 9.2 ml fresh peripheral blood.

The clonotype comes from a woman between 45 and 60 years old with Graves' hyperthyroidism. The chain links TRBV24-1 to TRBJ2-2; a weak D match, TRBD1 (5 bases). Material: blood. The CDR3 loop reads CATRSQGNTGELFF. CDR3 coding DNA: TGTGCCACCAGATCCCAGGGGAACACCGGGGAGCTGTTTTTT.